Following are 17 T cell receptor beta chains from one sample sequenced in a study of T cells in Graves' hyperthyroidism and ophthalmopathy. Amplified regions were TCR beta CDR3 sequences from RNA transcripts. In the first-round RT-PCR of the TCR CDR3, the HTBI primer set was used. TCRdb re-called the multiplex PCR reads with MiXCR, one entry per CDR3 protein. The sample holds about 52,000 distinct CDR3 sequences, under 50% seen once. Specimen: blood. These receptors all come from a woman aged 45-60 years with Graves' ophthalmopathy.

The table lists this clonotype with a few counts. The chain uses TRBV15 and TRBJ2-5, with 8 nucleotides matching TRBD2. The CDR3 extends over 11 amino acids. V lost 8 bases to trimming and J lost 5 bases; unmatched junction nucleotides: 1. Germline CDR1 and CDR2: LNHNV and YYDKDF (reference sequence). The CDR3 sequence is CATSGGETQYF. CDR3 DNA: TGTGCCACCTCGGGGGGGGAGACCCAGTACTTC.

The chain couples TRBV2 to TRBJ1-6, with a possible D match to TRBD1 (5 bases). This CDR3 has 18 residues. Trimming cost V 6 bases and J 7 bases, with 25 bases left between them. Germline assignment: CDR1 SNHLY and CDR2 FYNNEI. CDR3 DNA: TGTGCCAGCAGCCAATACGGGGGAAGCAACGATCCCAATTCACCCCTCCACTTT. The encoded protein is CASSQYGGSNDPNSPLHF.

The gene calls are TRBV28 and TRBJ2-2, with 8 bases aligning to TRBD2. The V and J ends lost 7 bases and 0 bases, in that order; junction bases with no gene match: 7. The CDR3 runs 16 residues. Germline values: CDR1 MDHEN, CDR2 SYDVKM. The CDR3 DNA reads TGTGCCAGCAACCCCGCGGGGGGTTCGAACACCGGGGAGCTGTTTTTT. Translated, it gives CASNPAGGSNTGELFF.

This clonotype occurred many times. A much larger clone is a single base away; this may be a read error. The rearrangement links TRBV20-1 to TRBJ2-7, with TRBD1 matching over 10 bases. The germline gives CDR1 DFQATT, CDR2 SNEGSKA (reference sequence). V dropped 3 bases and J dropped 6; count of bases not matched to a gene: 8. This CDR3 is 14 amino acids long. CDR3 nucleotide sequence: TGCAGTGCTAGGCCCGGGACAGGGGTCGTCGAGCAGTACTTC. Protein sequence: CSARPGTGVVEQYF.

This clonotype was seen ten or more times. The rearrangement links TRBV6-1 to TRBJ2-2; TRBD1 might be the D (5 bases). V lost 1 base, J lost 4 bases, and 13 bases lay in between. The germline V gene encodes CDR1 MNHNS and CDR2 SASEGT. This CDR3 is built from 16 residues. CDR3 DNA: TGTGCCAGCAGTGAAGGTTCGTGGCAGGGCACCGGGGAGCTGTTTTTT. Protein: CASSEGSWQGTGELFF.

This clonotype appeared a single time. V usage is TRBV20-1 and J usage is TRBJ2-3; 8 bases fit TRBD1. CDR1 and CDR2 from the germline V gene are DFQATT and SNEGSKA (reference sequence). The CDR3 totals 13 residues. With V trimmed by 1 base and J by 6 bases, 3 bases remained unmatched. This chain's CDR3 is CSARVQGADTQYF. Here the CDR3 DNA reads TGCAGTGCTAGAGTTCAGGGGGCTGATACGCAGTATTTT.

The table lists this clonotype with many counts. V gene TRBV6-4 combines with J gene TRBJ2-7; D unresolved. The CDR3 consists of 15 residues. Germline V CDR1 and CDR2: MRHNA, SNTAGT. Trimming left V 3 bases short and J 1 base short, with 13 bases between. DNA for the CDR3: TGTGCCAGCAGTGAGTGGCTACCGTATTCCTACGAGCAGTACTTC. Amino acids: CASSEWLPYSYEQYF.

The chain has TRBV18 and TRBJ2-7; tentative D call: TRBD1 (6 bases). CDR1 KGHSH and CDR2 LQKENI come from the germline V gene. The CDR3 has 16 amino acids. V lost 3 bases, J lost 2 bases, and 17 bases lay in between. The CDR3 protein is CASSPSTGRSAYEQYF. The CDR3 region has the DNA TGTGCCAGCTCACCTTCGACAGGCCGGAGCGCCTACGAGCAGTACTTC. Supplemented by reference TRBV18 and TRBJ2-7, the full variable domain reads NAGVMQNPRHLVRRRGQEARLRCSPMKGHSHVYWYRQLPEEGLKFMVYLQKENIIDESGMPKERFSAEFPKEGPSILRIQQVVRGDSAAYFCASSPSTGRSAYEQYFGPGTRLTVT.

Regarding this clonotype: One end of the junction does not line up with germline, which may come from a read error. This chain connects TRBV7-7 to TRBJ2-5; D call uncertain. Germline-derived CDR1 and CDR2 are SSHAT and FNYEAQ (reference sequence). This CDR3 contains 13 residues. CDR3 residues: CASSLSHGETQYF. CDR3 DNA sequence: TGTGCTAGCAGCTTATCACATGGAGAGACCCAGTACTTC. Full variable domain (outside the CDR3, taken from reference TRBV7-7 and TRBJ2-5): GAGVSQSPRYKVTKRGQDVTLRCDPISSHATLYWYQQALGQGPEFLTYFNYEAQPDKSGLPSDRFSAERPEGSISTLTIQRTEQRDSAMYRCASSLSHGETQYFGPGTRLLVL.

About this clonotype itself: This may stem from a read error, because a much larger clone lies one nucleotide away. The chain couples TRBV7-2 to TRBJ2-3, with D tentatively TRBD1 (6 bases). In germline, CDR1 is SGHTA, CDR2 FQGNSA. The CDR3 has 17 residues. The V end lost 7 bases, the J end lost 2 bases, and 22 bases lay between the germline ends. Written as DNA, the CDR3 is TGTGCCAGCAACCAAGATCGGCTCCGGGACAACACAGATACGCAGTATTTT. Translated, it gives CASNQDRLRDNTDTQYF.

The genes are TRBV9 and TRBJ1-5, with D unclear. CDR1 and CDR2 from the germline V gene are SGDLS and YYNGEE. Trimming cost V 0 bases and J 5 bases, with 15 bases left between them. This CDR3 contains 16 residues. Here the CDR3 reads CASSVGREGLHQPQHF. The DNA of the CDR3 is TGTGCCAGCAGCGTAGGTAGGGAAGGGTTACATCAGCCCCAGCATTTT. The complete variable domain, with remaining parts taken from reference TRBV9 and TRBJ1-5, reads DSGVTQTPKHLITATGQRVTLRCSPRSGDLSVYWYQQSLDQGLQFLIQYYNGEERAKGNILERFSAQQFPDLHSELNLSSLELGDSALYFCASSVGREGLHQPQHFGDGTRLSIL.

As concerns this clonotype: A much larger clone differs by one base, so this may be a read error. This CDR3 fails to terminate in the conserved phenylalanine or tryptophan, so it likely reflects a read error. It is unclear where the CDR3 begins or ends on the DNA, so no DNA is shown, and the CDR3 is as TCRdb lists it. This chain's CDR3 is CSARGQGQSSYNEQSL. This chain links TRBV20-1 with TRBJ2-1; the table names TRBD1, a call not compared with the DNA. 16 amino acids form the CDR3, both terminal residues included. Germline V gene data show CDR1 as DFQATT and CDR2 as SNEGSKA (reference sequence).

This rearrangement joins TRBV7-3 to TRBJ2-3; tentatively, D is TRBD2 (6 bases). Germline V gene data show CDR1 as SGHTA and CDR2 as FQGTGA. The length of the CDR3 is 17 residues. V lost 5 bases and J 4 bases, leaving 22 bases between the germline ends. The chain's CDR3 is CASSVGLWGLGADTQYF. CDR3 coding DNA: TGTGCCAGCAGCGTAGGGTTGTGGGGACTCGGGGCAGATACGCAGTATTTT. The full variable domain, completed using reference TRBV7-3 and TRBJ2-3, is GAGVSQTPSNKVTEKGKYVELRCDPISGHTALYWYRQSLGQGPEFLIYFQGTGAADDSGLPNDRFFAVRPEGSVSTLKIQRTERGDSAVYLCASSVGLWGLGADTQYFGPGTRLTVL.

In this sample, this clonotype is medium-sized. This chain uses TRBV7-2 with TRBJ1-6; no clear D. The CDR3 sequence is 14 residues long. CDR1 and CDR2 (germline): SGHTA, FQGNSA. V was trimmed by 5 bases and J by 7 bases, leaving 12 bases between them. The chain's CDR3 is CASSLLHGNSPLHF. DNA of the CDR3: TGTGCCAGCAGCCTACTACACGGGAATTCACCCCTCCACTTT.

At least ten counts were recorded for this clonotype. The chain combines TRBV20-1 with TRBJ2-7, with D perhaps TRBD1 (6 bases). Per germline, CDR1 DFQATT and CDR2 SNEGSKA (reference sequence). The CDR3 is 17 residues long. Deletions cut 4 bases from V and 3 bases from J, with 25 bases between. CDR3 DNA: TGCAGTGCTAAAGTAACCCCACAGGGATCCCTCTTCTACGAGCAGTACTTC. Amino acids: CSAKVTPQGSLFYEQYF.

This clonotype has a count of ten or more. V usage is TRBV6-5 and J usage is TRBJ1-1; a possible D gene is TRBD1 (5 bases). V gave up 5 bases and J gave up 5 bases, with 12 bases separating them. Germline lookup yields CDR1 MNHEY and CDR2 SVGAGI. This CDR3 contains 13 residues. The DNA of the CDR3 is TGTGCCAGCAGTCAGGGAAAGCGGACTGAAGCTTTCTTT. Amino acid sequence: CASSQGKRTEAFF.

This clonotype was observed many times. The V call is TRBV5-1, the J call TRBJ2-6, with TRBD1 matching 7 bases. Unmatched junction bases numbered 6, after V lost 0 bases and J lost 0 bases. Germline CDR1 reads SGHRS; CDR2 reads YFSETQ. The CDR3 is made up of 18 amino acids. CDR3 nucleotides: TGCGCCAGCAGCTTGGGGGACAGAACTCTCTCTGGGGCCAACGTCCTGACTTTC. Residues: CASSLGDRTLSGANVLTF.